This TCR beta chain originates from a study of radiation and T cells in renal cell carcinoma (dated by TCRdb to about 2020). Background for the entire study: In total, some 52 samples underwent TCR beta sequencing: about 26 tumors plus 27 peripheral blood samples. The last blood draw happened 4 weeks after radiation, timed to coincide with nephrectomy. A total of approximately 3,800,000 unique CDR3 nucleotide sequences, encoding 2.5 million to 3 million unique CDR3 amino acid sequences, were found across all 50 or so samples.

The full study reports these points: Because pretreatment tumor biopsies were not available, the baseline intratumoral presence of clonotypes could not be determined. Effects of radiation dose or scheduling on the TCR repertoire could not be addressed with the single-armed trial design. In blood, the top tumor clonotypes increased between baseline and 2 weeks post-radiation and then shrank by 4 weeks, which suggests that tumor-resident clones expanded only transiently. Tracking of blood repertoire dynamics stopped at less than five weeks after treatment, with no follow-up past that point.

Following the manufacturer's recommendations, the immunoSEQ kit was used to generate TCR beta libraries from genomic DNA. To prepare the libraries, a first multiplex PCR with proprietary primers was run, followed by a second PCR that added unique barcodes, and a bead cleanup was done after each round. A kit-provided positive control reaction and a negative control reaction were included in every sample batch. The final libraries underwent checking on an Agilent 4200 TapeStation D1000 ScreenTape, volumetric pooling, and quantification by qPCR. Sequencing ran on an Illumina NextSeq500 with a MidOutput 150-cycle cartridge, using 156 Read1 and 15 Index1 cycles with kit custom primers. The pooled library was loaded at 0.95 to 1 pM, with a roughly 18% PhiX control spiked in. For the original study's pipeline: Vendor-processed data were analyzed in R, and a clonotype was defined as all T cells sharing the same CDR3 nucleotide sequence. For clone abundance analyses, frequencies were normalized to the 10,000 most abundant clones per sample. Before analysis, public T cell clones were removed, and these numbered fewer than five per sample on average. Tumor-enriched clonotypes and baseline blood-enriched clonotypes were defined as those with an abundance difference of at least 32-fold between compartments. A beta-binomial differential abundance model was used to identify clonotypes that were expanded or contracted between blood time points. The Baroni-Urbani and Buser coefficient was used to measure tumor-blood repertoire similarity, and groups were compared with two-tailed Wilcoxon tests in R. Sourced from immuneACCESS, this table was stored by TCRdb with only in-frame sequences that have V and J called. A share of the clones is absent; for the studies checked, an unresolved V gene accounts for under half, and the remainder has no known explanation. D and trimming come from the DNA, and the V and J calls and clone size come from that table. The sample data list just under 150,000 clones, and 86% of these were observed just once. The top ten hold around 17% of the sample.

The sample's time point, from its label and the paper: blood 4 weeks post-SBRT, at nephrectomy. Explained via the paper, the treatment or condition label denotes: 15 Gy SBRT to primary tumor, nephrectomy 4 weeks later. Samples were obtained from a clinical trial, in which 15 Gy stereotactic body radiation therapy was delivered to primary renal cell carcinomas and nephrectomy was performed 4 weeks later. To follow tumor-enriched clonotypes, serial peripheral blood was collected from radiation-treated patients at baseline and at 2 weeks and 4 weeks after SBRT. Renal cell carcinoma with clear cell pathology was present in all patients. Genomic DNA for TCR sequencing was prepared using the QIAamp DNA Blood Mini Kit (Qiagen). The analyses included just those samples that passed every quality control check. Measured from the cysteine to the phenylalanine, the CDR3 is 14 residues long. Only CDR3 DNA is held: 42 bases, read in frame from base 1. V drops 6 bases and J drops 6 bases, leaving 17 bases in between. The CDR1 and CDR2 encoded by the germline V gene are MGHDK and SYGVNS.

This clone was picked up a small number of times. Its antigen is still unknown. Base qualities were left out, and no much larger clone turns up one base away. The TCR was taken from a woman aged 45-59 years with renal cell carcinoma. The chain joins TRBV25-1 to TRBJ1-1, and TRBD1 may be the D gene, going by 5 matching bases. Here the sequenced sample was blood, taken from a patient whose treatment included radiotherapy and nephrectomy. The CDR3 corresponds to CASRGQGEMAEAFF. The bases read TGTGCCAGCAGGGGTCAAGGGGAGATGGCTGAAGCTTTCTTT.